This T cell receptor beta chain stems from a study of CD8 T cells in Susac syndrome. The sequenced target, TCR beta, came from blood CD8+ and CD4+ T cells. The multiple sclerosis control group comprised treatment-naive patients with stable or active relapsing-remitting disease. Study-wide findings and caveats: The study acknowledged a relatively small number of individuals in its TCR sequencing and HLA analysis.

With 1 base clipped from V and 4 bases from J, the junction kept 1 base outside the gene matches. CDR1 and CDR2 from the germline V gene are SGHAT and FQNNGV. The CDR3 runs to 15 residues. As for this clonotype: Its antigen is not known.

After extraction with the RNeasy kit, about 0.45 to 1 ug of the RNA was reverse transcribed using random hexamers. TCR beta CDR3 was amplified by immunoSEQ multiplex PCR. This amplification extended across 54 Vbeta and 13 Jbeta segments. TCRdb reanalysed the immunoSEQ multiplex PCR reads using MiXCR and keeps one entry per CDR3 protein. The sample yields just over 150,000 distinct CDR3 sequences, about 95% seen once. The source is a human donor with multiple sclerosis. Input material: CD8+ T cells from PBMCs. The chain recombines TRBV11-2 with TRBJ2-7, with 13 bases identical to TRBD2. In nucleotides, the CDR3 is TGTGCCAGCAGCTTAGTGGGACTAGCGGGGTACGAGCAGTACTTC. It translates to CASSLVGLAGYEQYF.